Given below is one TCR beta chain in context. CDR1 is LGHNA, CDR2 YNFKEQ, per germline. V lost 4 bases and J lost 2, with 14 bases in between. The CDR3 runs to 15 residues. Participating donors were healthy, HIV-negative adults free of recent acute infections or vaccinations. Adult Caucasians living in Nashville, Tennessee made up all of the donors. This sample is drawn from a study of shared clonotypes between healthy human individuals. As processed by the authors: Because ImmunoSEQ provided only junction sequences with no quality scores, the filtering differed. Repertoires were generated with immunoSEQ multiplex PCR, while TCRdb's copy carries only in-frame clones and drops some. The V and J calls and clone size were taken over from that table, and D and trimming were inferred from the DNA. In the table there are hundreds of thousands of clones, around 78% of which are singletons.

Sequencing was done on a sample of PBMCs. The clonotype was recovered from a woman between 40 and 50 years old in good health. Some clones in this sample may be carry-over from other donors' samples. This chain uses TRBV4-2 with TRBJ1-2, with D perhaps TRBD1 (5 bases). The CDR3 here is CASSPSGGQNYGYTF. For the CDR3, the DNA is TGTGCCAGCAGCCCCTCGGGGGGTCAGAACTATGGCTACACCTTC.